This is a list of T cell receptor beta chains from one sample in a study of long-term antiretroviral therapy in people with HIV. Assay used: immunoSEQ multiplex PCR; TCRdb lists only in-frame clones, some missing. The table has around 20,000 clones, 76% seen once. The sequencing used unsorted PBMCs, collected 0.5 years before starting antiretroviral therapy. The receptor set was obtained from a young man with HIV. Each CDR3 is given with its conserved first and last residue. A D gene is named only where the DNA matches it firmly. Size tells how often a clone was seen (once, few, many) or the class of an expanded clone, and some rows leave it out.

CDR3aa,CDR3nt,d_gene,v_gene,j_gene,abundance
CASSLGVDNTGELFF,TGCGCCAGCAGCTTGGGGGTCGACAACACCGGGGAGCTGTTTTTT,NA,TRBV5-1,TRBJ2-2,NA
CASSLIKGARDTEAFF,TGTGCCAGCAGCTTAATTAAAGGGGCGCGAGACACTGAAGCTTTCTTT,NA,TRBV7-8,TRBJ1-1,NA
CASSAGTGGTEAFF,TGTGCCAGCAGTGCCGGGACAGGGGGCACTGAAGCTTTCTTT,TRBD1,TRBV2,TRBJ1-1,NA
CASSIVTSADREQFF,TGTGCCAGTAGTATAGTGACTAGCGCTGATAGGGAGCAGTTCTTC,TRBD2,TRBV19,TRBJ2-1,NA
CASSKGFGDGRYEQYF,TGTGCCAGCAGCAAAGGATTCGGGGACGGACGCTACGAGCAGTACTTC,NA,TRBV21-1,TRBJ2-7,NA
CASSPGGGNEKLFF,TGTGCCAGCAGCCCCGGGGGGGGGAATGAAAAACTGTTTTTT,NA,TRBV5-5,TRBJ1-4,NA
CAISESTDPYGYTF,TGTGCCATCAGTGAGTCGACAGATCCCTATGGCTACACCTTC,NA,TRBV10-3,TRBJ1-2,NA
CASSHPGRETQYF,TGTGCCAGCAGCCACCCAGGCAGGGAGACCCAGTACTTC,NA,TRBV5-6,TRBJ2-5,NA
CASGDDYSYNEQFF,TGTGCTAGCGGGGATGACTACTCCTACAATGAGCAGTTCTTC,NA,TRBV12-5,TRBJ2-1,NA
CAISESGGTEAFF,TGTGCCATCAGTGAGTCAGGGGGGACTGAAGCTTTCTTT,NA,TRBV10-3,TRBJ1-1,NA
CASILGHRVDSNQPQHF,TGTGCCAGCATTCTGGGACACAGGGTTGATAGCAATCAGCCCCAGCATTTT,NA,TRBV21-1,TRBJ1-5,NA
CASSAQAGSYEQYF,TGTGCCAGCAGCGCCCAAGCAGGGTCCTACGAGCAGTACTTC,NA,TRBV14,TRBJ2-7,few
CASSYGYTMNTEAFF,TGCGCCAGCAGCTACGGATATACAATGAACACTGAAGCTTTCTTT,NA,TRBV5-1,TRBJ1-1,NA
CASSHGGGSGYGYTF,TGTGCCAGCAGTCACGGGGGGGGCTCAGGCTATGGCTACACCTTC,NA,TRBV27,TRBJ1-2,few
CASSSTGSYEQYF,TGTGCCAGCAGCTCCACAGGTTCCTACGAGCAGTACTTC,NA,TRBV7-6,TRBJ2-7,NA
CATGYTNNEQFF,TGTGCCACGGGGTACACGAACAATGAGCAGTTCTTC,NA,TRBV6-6,TRBJ2-1,NA
CASSIGYRGQQPQHF,TGTGCCAGTAGTATCGGGTACAGGGGGCAACAGCCCCAGCATTTT,TRBD1,TRBV19,TRBJ1-5,medium-sized
CASSARTSGTGDTQYF,TGTGCCAGCAGCGCGCGGACTAGCGGGACTGGAGATACGCAGTATTTT,TRBD2,TRBV9,TRBJ2-3,few
CASSVRDTAYEQYF,TGTGCCAGCAGCGTCCGGGACACCGCCTACGAGCAGTACTTC,NA,TRBV9,TRBJ2-7,few
CASSLLKDTEQFF,TGTGCCAGCAGCTTATTAAAAGATACTGAGCAGTTCTTC,NA,TRBV7-9,TRBJ2-1,NA
CASSYSGGGETFF,TGTGCCAGCAGTTACTCGGGGGGAGGTGAAACTTTCTTT,NA,TRBV6-6,TRBJ1-1,NA
CASTIVPASGYTF,TGTGCCAGCACCATTGTCCCTGCTAGTGGCTACACCTTC,NA,TRBV2,TRBJ1-2,NA
CASSPRTDTQYF,TGCGCCAGCAGCCCTCGCACAGATACGCAGTATTTT,NA,TRBV5-1,TRBJ2-3,NA
CASSEEGGGGNTEAFF,TGTGCCAGCAGTGAAGAGGGGGGGGGAGGGAACACTGAAGCTTTCTTT,NA,TRBV6-1,TRBJ1-1,NA
CASSLGGLSGDTQYF,TGCGCCAGCAGCTTGGGCGGACTCAGCGGAGATACGCAGTATTTT,NA,TRBV5-1,TRBJ2-3,NA
CASSYSPDRADTQYF,TGTGCCAGCAGTTACTCCCCCGACAGGGCAGATACGCAGTATTTT,TRBD1,TRBV6-6,TRBJ2-3,NA
CASSKQSFNEKLFF,TGCGCCAGCAGCAAACAGTCCTTTAATGAAAAACTGTTTTTT,NA,TRBV4-3,TRBJ1-4,NA
CASSPRGPYEQYF,TGTGCCAGCAGCCCCAGGGGGCCCTACGAGCAGTACTTC,TRBD1,TRBV7-2,TRBJ2-7,NA
CASSIGEGDTEAFF,TGTGCCAGCAGTATCGGGGAGGGGGACACTGAAGCTTTCTTT,NA,TRBV28,TRBJ1-1,NA
CASSLLHYSNEQFF,TGTGCCAGCAGTTTATTGCACTACTCCAATGAGCAGTTCTTC,NA,TRBV27,TRBJ2-1,NA
CASSPGQTDYGYTF,TGTGCCAGCAGCCCTGGACAGACTGACTATGGCTACACCTTC,NA,TRBV5-6,TRBJ1-2,few
CASSLKGLTYEQYF,TGTGCCAGCAGCTTAAAGGGTCTCACCTACGAGCAGTACTTC,NA,TRBV5-8,TRBJ2-7,NA
CASSAGGGYTF,TGTGCCAGCTCCGCCGGGGGTGGCTACACCTTC,NA,TRBV9,TRBJ1-2,NA
CASSAGTVPDYEQYF,TGTGCCAGCAGCGCCGGGACTGTCCCTGATTACGAGCAGTACTTC,NA,TRBV9,TRBJ2-7,NA
CASSLGDRAYNEQFF,TGTGCCAGCAGCTTAGGGGACAGGGCATACAATGAGCAGTTCTTC,TRBD1,TRBV5-6,TRBJ2-1,medium-sized